The count of the clone carrying this TCR beta chain is one. Its antigen is unidentified. This entry is derived from a study of cytomegalovirus exposure and HLA in healthy donors. Study outcomes and limitations: In a later analysis, common viral pathogens appeared linked to several of the most significant clusters. Associated with cytomegalovirus, according to the listing, were 150 to 200 TCR beta chains.

PCR primers comprised 60 Vbeta and 13 Jbeta primers. The repertoire was sequenced with immunoSEQ multiplex PCR; TCRdb's copy has only in-frame clones and lacks some. The sample yields 150,000 or so clones, nearly 80% seen once. Sequencing was done on a sample of PBMCs. The clonotype originates from a woman aged 40 to 50 in good health and CMV-seronegative.

The CDR3 nucleotides are TGCAGCGCACCTAGCGGGAGTATTTCGGAGACCCAGTACTTC. Its translation: CSAPSGSISETQYF. The chain combines TRBV29-1 with TRBJ2-5, with TRBD2 matching over 10 bases. This CDR3 region has 14 residues. Germline V gives CDR1 SQVTM, CDR2 ANQGSEA. V lost 7 bases to trimming and J lost 5 bases; unmatched junction nucleotides: 10.